The 28 T cell receptor beta chains presented below share a single source sample, sequenced in a study of blood T cell repertoires in COVID-19. TCRdb's table, derived via immunoSEQ multiplex PCR, lists solely in-frame clones and lacks some. The repertoire consists of about 200,000 clones, with about 86% occurring once and the leading ten covering 0.7% to 0.8%. The sequencing sample was made of peripheral blood. These receptors were obtained from a woman in her 70s with acute or convalescent COVID-19.

This chain joins TRBV7-2 and TRBJ2-2; 10 positions agree with TRBD2. V shed 6 bases, J shed 6 bases, and the junction held 4 bases outside the gene matches. The CDR3 spans 14 residues. In germline, CDR1 is SGHTA, CDR2 FQGNSA. The CDR3 here is CASRGLAKAGELFF. The CDR3 bases are TGTGCCAGCAGGGGACTAGCGAAAGCCGGGGAGCTGTTTTTT.

V and J are TRBV28 and TRBJ1-1, with D maybe TRBD1 (5 bases). With 7 bases removed from V and 3 bases from J, the gap between germline ends came to 18 bases. This CDR3 has 15 amino acids. Germline-derived CDR1 and CDR2 are MDHEN and SYDVKM. The CDR3 DNA reads as TGTGCCAGCACCATTTATGGGGGGAGGTACACTGAAGCTTTCTTT. This codes for CASTIYGGRYTEAFF.

This sequence joins TRBV7-2 and TRBJ2-2; 10 nucleotides agree with TRBD2. Germline CDR1 SGHTA, CDR2 FQGNSA. The CDR3 is made up of 16 amino acids. V dropped 5 bases and J dropped 5; count of bases not matched to a gene: 8. The CDR3 DNA reads TGTGCCAGCAGCCCCCCTAGCGGGAGATTAACCGGGGAGCTGTTTTTT. It is translated as CASSPPSGRLTGELFF.

The genes are TRBV12-1 and TRBJ1-1. TRBV12-1 counts as a pseudogene. There are 16 residues in the CDR3. CDR3 sequence (DNA): TGTGCCAGCAGCTCCCTCGGCCGGAGCAAGGACACTGAAGCTTTCTTT. Amino acids: CASSSLGRSKDTEAFF.

The chain has TRBV25-1 and TRBJ2-7, with D maybe TRBD1 (6 bases). Germline assignment: CDR1 MGHDK and CDR2 SYGVNS. V was trimmed by 3 bases and J by 6 bases, leaving 18 bases between them. This CDR3 comprises 15 residues. CDR3 amino acids: CASSDLETGWAEQYF. CDR3 nucleotide sequence: TGTGCCAGCAGTGATTTAGAGACAGGATGGGCCGAGCAGTACTTC.

The J gene is TRBJ1-4, the V gene TRBV6-5, with a weak D call TRBD1 (5 bases). The CDR3 contains 16 residues. The V and J ends lost 2 bases and 0 bases respectively, with 10 bases between them. Germline CDR1 is MNHEY and CDR2 is SVGAGI. The CDR3 sequence is CASSYTGPATNEKLFF. The CDR3 DNA follows: TGTGCCAGCAGTTACACAGGACCCGCAACTAATGAAAAACTGTTTTTT.

The rearrangement joins TRBV6-5 to TRBJ1-4; D ambiguous. The V end lost 4 bases, the J end lost 0 bases, and 12 bases lay between the germline ends. Germline V gene sequence: CDR1 MNHEY, CDR2 SVGAGI. The CDR3 contains 16 residues. CDR3 sequence: CASSSSPSATNEKLFF. Written as DNA, the CDR3 is TGTGCCAGCAGTTCCTCCCCTAGTGCAACTAATGAAAAACTGTTTTTT.

V usage is TRBV5-1 and J usage is TRBJ1-1; weak D call: TRBD1 (5 bases). The CDR3 spans 16 residues. CDR1 and CDR2 from the germline V gene are SGHRS and YFSETQ. V was trimmed by 4 bases and J by 4 bases, leaving 20 bases between them. The CDR3 sequence: CASSPSTQGTFTEAFF. Here the CDR3 DNA reads TGCGCCAGCAGCCCGTCCACCCAGGGAACTTTCACTGAAGCTTTCTTT. Drawing the rest from reference TRBV5-1 and TRBJ1-1, the complete variable domain is KAGVTQTPRYLIKTRGQQVTLSCSPISGHRSVSWYQQTPGQGLQFLFEYFSETQRNKGNFPGRFSGRQFSNSRSEMNVSTLELGDSALYLCASSPSTQGTFTEAFFGQGTRLTVV.

This chain links TRBV5-1 with TRBJ2-2; 9 nucleotides agree with TRBD2. V was pared by 7 bases and J by 4 bases, with 5 bases of the junction left unmatched. This CDR3 is built from 14 residues. Germline V gene data show CDR1 as SGHRS and CDR2 as YFSETQ. The CDR3 protein is CASSGLAITGELFF. CDR3 coding DNA: TGCGCCAGCTCGGGACTAGCTATCACCGGGGAGCTGTTTTTT.

The rearrangement joins TRBV27 to TRBJ1-4, with 7 bases aligning to TRBD1. The CDR3 covers 17 residues. Trimming took 3 bases from V and 8 from J; bases not matched to a gene: 15. Per germline, CDR1 MNHEY and CDR2 SMNVEV (reference sequence). The CDR3, as DNA: TGTGCCAGCAGTTTGGCCCCCCGACAGGGTAGATCCGAAAAACTGTTTTTT. Translating gives CASSLAPRQGRSEKLFF.

The rearrangement joins TRBV5-1 to TRBJ2-7, with D possibly matching TRBD1 (7 bases). The CDR3 sequence is 17 residues long. Germline V lookup: CDR1 SGHRS, CDR2 YFSETQ. Trimming took 2 bases from V and 5 from J, leaving 23 bases between them. The CDR3 DNA reads as TGCGCCAGCAGCTTACCCTCCTCCAGGGGGGCCTCGGACGAGCAGTACTTC. Amino acids: CASSLPSSRGASDEQYF.

The rearrangement joins TRBV19 to TRBJ2-1; D is perhaps TRBD2 (6 bases). Looked up from germline, CDR1 is LNHDA and CDR2 is SQIVND (reference sequence). V lost 5 bases and J lost 0, with 14 bases in between. The CDR3 runs 16 residues. The chain's CDR3 is CASSAYSGSSYNEQFF. The CDR3 DNA reads as TGTGCCAGTAGTGCCTATAGCGGCAGCTCCTACAATGAGCAGTTCTTC.

This clone was found once. This chain links TRBV29-1 with TRBJ2-3, with D possibly TRBD2 on 7 matching bases. This CDR3 spans 13 amino acids. Trimming removed 4 bases from V and 2 bases from J, with 10 bases in between. Germline V lookup: CDR1 SQVTM, CDR2 ANQGSEA. The CDR3 spells CSVGGGPTDTQYF. In DNA, the CDR3 is TGCAGCGTTGGGGGGGGCCCCACAGATACGCAGTATTTT.

This clone was observed a handful of times. The CDR3 loop reads CASSRTSGAYNEQFF. For the CDR3, the DNA is TGTGCCAGCAGCAGGACTAGCGGGGCCTACAATGAGCAGTTCTTC. V and J are TRBV6-2 or TRBV6-3 and TRBJ2-1, with 12 nucleotides matching TRBD2. Germline trimming cut 6 bases from V and 2 bases from J; bases unmatched to any gene: 2. Germline loops: CDR1 MNHEY, CDR2 SVGEGT. This CDR3 comprises 15 residues.

The J gene is TRBJ2-7, the V gene TRBV10-3, with D possibly TRBD2 on 7 matching bases. The CDR3 spans 16 residues. The V gene's germline CDR1 is ENHRY and CDR2 SYGVKD. V lost 3 bases, J lost 5 bases, and 20 bases lay in between. CDR3: CAISEGGGALSHEQYF. The CDR3 DNA reads TGTGCCATCAGTGAAGGAGGGGGGGCCCTTAGCCACGAGCAGTACTTC.

V usage is TRBV6-5 and J usage is TRBJ2-7; TRBD1 aligns across 10 bases. Germline V lookup: CDR1 MNHEY, CDR2 SVGAGI. V lost 10 bases to trimming and J lost 4 bases; unmatched junction nucleotides: 7. The CDR3 has 13 amino acids. DNA of the CDR3: TGTGCCACCGAGGACAGGGGGACGTACGAGCAGTACTTC. It codes for CATEDRGTYEQYF.

J is TRBJ1-2 and V is TRBV11-2; D may be TRBD1 (5 bases). Germline assignment: CDR1 SGHAT and CDR2 FQNNGV. This CDR3 comprises 14 residues. V shed 5 bases and J shed 4 bases, with 14 bases lying between them. CDR3 residues: CASSPRRGVYGYTF. The CDR3 coding sequence is TGTGCCAGCAGCCCCCGGAGGGGAGTCTATGGCTACACCTTC.

The rearrangement uses TRBV3-1 (or the pseudogene TRBV3-2) and TRBJ2-7; tentative D call: TRBD2 (6 bases). The CDR3 spans 13 residues. CDR1 and CDR2 (germline): LGHDT, YNNKEL (reference sequence). The V end was cut by 4 bases, the J end by 3 bases, with 10 bases between. The CDR3 DNA follows: TGTGCCAGCAGCCGCGGGGAGAACTACGAGCAGTACTTC. Its protein product is CASSRGENYEQYF.

The chain recombines TRBV18 with TRBJ2-7, with TRBD1 as a possible D gene (6 bases). The CDR3 covers 15 residues. V lost 4 bases and J lost 6, with 19 bases in between. Germline CDR1 KGHSH, CDR2 LQKENI. CDR3 nucleotide sequence: TGTGCCAGCTCACAACAGGGATTACCCTCCAGCGAGCAGTACTTC. This encodes CASSQQGLPSSEQYF. Looking up the rest from reference TRBV18 and TRBJ2-7 gives the full variable domain: NAGVMQNPRHLVRRRGQEARLRCSPMKGHSHVYWYRQLPEEGLKFMVYLQKENIIDESGMPKERFSAEFPKEGPSILRIQQVVRGDSAAYFCASSQQGLPSSEQYFGPGTRLTVT.

The chain recombines TRBV6-5 with TRBJ2-7; perhaps TRBD1 as D (6 bases). Trimming stripped 6 bases from V and 3 bases from J, with 18 bases between. This CDR3 has 15 residues. Germline V lookup: CDR1 MNHEY, CDR2 SVGAGI. In nucleotides, the CDR3 is TGTGCCAGCAGCCCCTCTGGACAGATCTACTACGAGCAGTACTTC. It translates to CASSPSGQIYYEQYF.

The chain is built from TRBV29-1 and TRBJ2-3; TRBD1 matches at 8 bases. This CDR3 spans 13 amino acids. The V gene end was trimmed by 6 bases and the J gene end by 2 bases; junction bases not matched to a gene: 4. Germline CDR1 is SQVTM and CDR2 is ANQGSEA. This CDR3 is CSVGTGPTDTQYF. Here the CDR3 DNA reads TGCAGCGTCGGGACAGGACCCACAGATACGCAGTATTTT.

This sequence joins TRBV28 and TRBJ1-5; maybe TRBD1 (6 bases). CDR3 length: 14 residues. The germline gives CDR1 MDHEN, CDR2 SYDVKM. The CDR3 reads CASRDGTGRQPQHF. CDR3 nucleotides: TGTGCGAGCCGGGATGGAACAGGGCGACAGCCCCAGCATTTT.

The rearrangement uses TRBV2 and TRBJ1-6, with 8 nucleotides matching TRBD1. CDR3 length equals 17 residues. V was clipped by 7 bases and J by 2 bases; unmatched bases: 10. Germline assignment: CDR1 SNHLY and CDR2 FYNNEI. The DNA of the CDR3 is TGTGCCAGCATGGCAGGGGGCGCGAGCACCTATAATTCACCCCTCCACTTT. Protein: CASMAGGASTYNSPLHF.

The V call is TRBV7-2, the J call TRBJ1-1; 7 bases match TRBD1. Losses at the gene ends were 4 bases for V and 3 bases for J; bases not matched to a gene: 5. The CDR3 has 14 amino acids. Looked up from germline, CDR1 is SGHTA and CDR2 is FQGNSA. Here the CDR3 DNA reads TGTGCCAGCAGCTGGAAGACAGGGCACACTGAAGCTTTCTTT. The encoded protein is CASSWKTGHTEAFF.

The chain is built from TRBV28 and TRBJ2-2, with 11 bases lining up with TRBD1. This CDR3 is built from 16 residues. Germline trimming cut 1 base from V and 4 bases from J; bases unmatched to any gene: 2. Germline CDR1 and CDR2: MDHEN and SYDVKM. The chain's CDR3 is CASSLSGQGVTGELFF. In nucleotides, the CDR3 is TGTGCCAGCAGTTTATCGGGACAGGGGGTCACCGGGGAGCTGTTTTTT.

The gene calls are TRBV19 and TRBJ2-2; the D is unclear. CDR1 is LNHDA and CDR2 is SQIVND in the germline V gene (reference sequence). V lost 7 bases and J 1 base, leaving 10 bases between the germline ends. There are 14 residues in the CDR3. The CDR3, as DNA: TGTGCCAGTACCCCGGGTCAGAACACCGGGGAGCTGTTTTTT. It yields the protein CASTPGQNTGELFF.

With regard to this clone: In the same sample, other DNA sequences code for this CDR3. The chain employs TRBV18 and TRBJ1-1; 7 nucleotides match TRBD1. The CDR3 length is 14 residues. Germline CDR1 is KGHSH and CDR2 is LQKENI. The ends lost 1 base at V and 5 bases at J; junction bases unmatched: 4. CDR3 nucleotides: TGTGCCAGCTCACCACAGGGGGCGCAGACTGAAGCTTTCTTT. It codes for CASSPQGAQTEAFF.

This chain uses TRBV19 with TRBJ1-4; 7 bases line up with TRBD1. The V gene's germline CDR1 is LNHDA and CDR2 SQIVND (reference sequence). The CDR3 contains 15 residues. V was clipped by 8 bases and J by 6 bases; unmatched bases: 12. The DNA for the CDR3 is TGTGCCAGTGCGGGCCGGGACAGCTACTATGAAAAACTGTTTTTT. This codes for CASAGRDSYYEKLFF.